A selection of T cell receptor beta chains follows, all from one sample in a study of blood T cell repertoires in COVID-19. Assay used: immunoSEQ multiplex PCR; TCRdb lists only in-frame clones, some missing. The sample carries about 170,000 clones, approximately 85% recorded once. The sample taken for sequencing was peripheral blood. All receptors come from a man older than 75 with COVID-19, enrolled during active disease. Both conserved end residues are part of each CDR3. D genes are given only for firm matches. Not all rows give a size; the values are once, few, many and, for expanded clones, a class.

d_call	clone_size	v_call	j_call	cdr3_nt	cdr3_aa
.	.	TRBV7-3	TRBJ1-6	TGTGCCAGCAGCTTAAATTCTGGCAGGGTGAATTCACCCCTCCACTTT	CASSLNSGRVNSPLHF
.	.	TRBV11-2	TRBJ2-7	TGTGCCAGCAGCTTCGACAGACACGAGCAGTACTTC	CASSFDRHEQYF
TRBD1	.	TRBV19	TRBJ1-5	TGTGCCAGTAGTGTGGACAGGGGAAGGAATCAGCCCCAGCATTTT	CASSVDRGRNQPQHF
.	.	TRBV7-2	TRBJ1-4	TGTGCCAGCAGCTTCCGGGTTAATGAAAAACTGTTTTTT	CASSFRVNEKLFF
TRBD2	.	TRBV6-5	TRBJ2-5	TGTGCCAGCGGCGGGAGGGAGACCCAGTACTTC	CASGGRETQYF
TRBD1	.	TRBV5-1	TRBJ1-4	TGCGCCAGCAGCTTTACAGGGGCAACTAATGAAAAACTGTTTTTT	CASSFTGATNEKLFF
.	once	TRBV7-2	TRBJ2-7	TGTGCCAGCAGCTTAGAACCGTTCCAGGCACGGGGTCTCTACGAGCAGTACTTC	CASSLEPFQARGLYEQYF
.	.	TRBV12-3/TRBV12-4	TRBJ1-1	TGTGCCAGCAGTTTGGGAGTGAACACTGAAGCTTTCTTT	CASSLGVNTEAFF
.	.	TRBV18	TRBJ2-7	TGTGCCAGCTCACCACCGCAGGGGCGGACTCCCTACGAGCAGTACTTC	CASSPPQGRTPYEQYF
TRBD1	.	TRBV2	TRBJ1-6	TGTGCCATCCAAAGGGGACAGGGAAATTCACCCCTCCACTTT	CAIQRGQGNSPLHF
TRBD1	.	TRBV2	TRBJ1-2	TGTGCCAGCAGGGACAGGGGCTATGGGGGCTACACCTTC	CASRDRGYGGYTF
.	.	TRBV29-1	TRBJ2-1	TGCAGCGTTCCTCGGGCTCTCCGGGGTGGTGAGCAGTTCTTC	CSVPRALRGGEQFF
TRBD2	.	TRBV11-2	TRBJ2-2	TGTGCCAGCAGCCGGACTAGCGGGGGCCTCACCGGGGAGCTGTTTTTT	CASSRTSGGLTGELFF
.	.	TRBV10-1	TRBJ1-1	TGCGCCACCCGGAGGACGCTGAACACTGAAGCTTTCTTT	CATRRTLNTEAFF
TRBD1	.	TRBV6-5	TRBJ1-1	TGTGCCAGCAGAGCACAGGGGGCGCAAGGTGAAGCTTTCTTT	CASRAQGAQGEAFF
.	.	TRBV10-3	TRBJ1-2	TGTGCCATCAGGGGTTCGGGGGGGCAGGACGGCTACACCTTC	CAIRGSGGQDGYTF
TRBD1	.	TRBV4-1	TRBJ1-2	TGCGCCAGCAGCCAACCCATACAGGGGCTCTATGGCTACACCTTC	CASSQPIQGLYGYTF
TRBD1	.	TRBV9	TRBJ1-6	TGTGCCAGCAGCCAGGGACAGGCCTATAATTCACCCCTCCACTTT	CASSQGQAYNSPLHF
.	.	TRBV18	TRBJ2-6	TGTGCCAGCTCACCTGTCAGGGCTGGGGCCAACGTCCTGACTTTC	CASSPVRAGANVLTF
.	few	TRBV5-4	TRBJ1-4	TGTGCCAGCAGCTTGGCCAAGGGAGATGAAAAACTGTTTTTT	CASSLAKGDEKLFF
TRBD1	.	TRBV6-1	TRBJ1-4	TGTGCCAGCAGTGAAGCCCGGGACAGGGTTGAAAAACTGTTTTTT	CASSEARDRVEKLFF